Presented here are 22 T cell receptor beta chains from one specimen sequenced in a study of cytomegalovirus exposure and HLA in healthy donors. It was with 60 Vbeta and 13 Jbeta primers that the PCR ran. Assay used: immunoSEQ multiplex PCR; TCRdb lists only in-frame clones, some missing. Here the sample spans 120,000 or so clones, around three fifths being singletons. The source material was PBMCs. The receptors here all came from a woman aged 40 to 50 in good health and CMV-seropositive.

The chain links TRBV19 to TRBJ1-1; a weak D match, TRBD1 (6 bases). Trimming took 5 bases from V and 13 from J, leaving 17 bases between them. The CDR3 runs to 12 residues. Germline values: CDR1 LNHDA, CDR2 SQIVND (reference sequence). CDR3 amino acids: CASSSVRQVLFF. The CDR3 DNA follows: TGTGCCAGTAGTTCAGTGCGACAGGTCCTTTTCTTT.

The chain links TRBV6-6 to TRBJ1-5; 7 nucleotides agree with TRBD1. CDR3 size: 13 residues. Germline CDR1 reads MNHNY; CDR2 reads SVGAGI (reference sequence). Trimming took 5 bases from V and 2 from J; bases not matched to a gene: 0. The CDR3 loop reads CASSTGGNQPQHF. Written as DNA, the CDR3 is TGTGCCAGCAGTACAGGGGGCAATCAGCCCCAGCATTTT.

V gene TRBV5-1 combines with J gene TRBJ2-7; 11 nucleotides match TRBD2. The V gene's germline CDR1 is SGHRS and CDR2 YFSETQ. CDR3 size: 17 residues. Losses at the gene ends were 0 bases for V and 2 bases for J; bases not matched to a gene: 7. Here the CDR3 DNA reads TGCGCCAGCAGCTTGGGGGGTAGCGGGAGGGCCGCCTACGAGCAGTACTTC. It is translated as CASSLGGSGRAAYEQYF. Full variable domain (missing parts from reference TRBV5-1 and TRBJ2-7): KAGVTQTPRYLIKTRGQQVTLSCSPISGHRSVSWYQQTPGQGLQFLFEYFSETQRNKGNFPGRFSGRQFSNSRSEMNVSTLELGDSALYLCASSLGGSGRAAYEQYFGPGTRLTVT.

V usage is TRBV6-5 and J usage is TRBJ2-7, with 8 nucleotides matching TRBD1. Germline trimming cut 5 bases from V and 2 bases from J; bases unmatched to any gene: 5. The germline CDR1 and CDR2 sequences are MNHEY and SVGAGI. This CDR3 is built from 14 residues. This CDR3 is CASSIDRGPYEQYF. The CDR3 nucleotides are TGTGCCAGCAGTATCGACAGGGGCCCCTACGAGCAGTACTTC.

The CDR3 sequence is CASSEPPAGTYNEQFF. In DNA form, the CDR3 reads TGTGCCAGCAGTGAACCCCCGGCGGGAACCTACAATGAGCAGTTCTTC. This sequence joins TRBV6-1 and TRBJ2-1, with D perhaps matching TRBD2 (6 bases). Germline assignment: CDR1 MNHNS and CDR2 SASEGT. The CDR3 totals 16 residues. The V and J ends lost 2 bases and 2 bases respectively, with 13 bases between them.

V and J are TRBV2 and TRBJ2-5; no reliable D call. Trimming left V 2 bases short and J 0 bases short, with 7 bases between. From germline, CDR1 is SNHLY and CDR2 FYNNEI. The length of the CDR3 is 14 residues. Written as DNA, the CDR3 is TGTGCCAGCAGTGAAAGCGCCTACCAAGAGACCCAGTACTTC. Protein: CASSESAYQETQYF.

The rearrangement links TRBV9 to TRBJ1-1; 8 positions match TRBD1. J lost 3 bases, V lost 2 bases, and 6 bases had no gene match. The CDR3 covers 15 residues. Germline V gives CDR1 SGDLS, CDR2 YYNGEE. CDR3 loop: CASSVATGVDTEAFF. CDR3 sequence (DNA): TGTGCCAGCAGCGTGGCGACAGGGGTGGACACTGAAGCTTTCTTT. Based on the CDR3 plus reference TRBV9 and TRBJ1-1, the full variable domain is DSGVTQTPKHLITATGQRVTLRCSPRSGDLSVYWYQQSLDQGLQFLIQYYNGEERAKGNILERFSAQQFPDLHSELNLSSLELGDSALYFCASSVATGVDTEAFFGQGTRLTVV.

This chain's CDR3 is CASSTSGTAVSGANVLTF. As DNA, the CDR3 is TGTGCCAGTAGTACCTCCGGGACAGCGGTCTCTGGGGCCAACGTCCTGACTTTC. The rearrangement links TRBV19 to TRBJ2-6; TRBD1 agrees at 7 bases. The germline V gene has CDR1 LNHDA and CDR2 SQIVND (reference sequence). V shed 4 bases and J 0 bases; nucleotides not matched to a gene: 9. The CDR3 is 18 residues long.

For this clone: One end of the junction fails to match germline, which may point to a read error. The chain joins TRBV7-7 to TRBJ2-1; 8 bases agree with TRBD1. From germline, CDR1 is SSHAT and CDR2 FNYEAQ (reference sequence). CDR3 length equals 16 residues. DNA for the CDR3: TGTGCTAGCAGCCACCTCCCCCCCGACAGGGGCGGTGAGCAGTTCTTC. It yields the protein CASSHLPPDRGGEQFF.

The chain employs TRBV6-1 and TRBJ2-3; D perhaps matches TRBD1 (5 bases). In germline, CDR1 is MNHNS, CDR2 SASEGT. The CDR3 covers 13 residues. Trimming pared 6 bases from V and 1 base from J, leaving 8 bases between. CDR3 in DNA: TGTGCCAGCAGGATGACAGGCACAGATACGCAGTATTTT. Encoded protein: CASRMTGTDTQYF.

The V call is TRBV4-2, the J call TRBJ2-1, with 8 positions matching TRBD2. With 4 bases clipped from V and 4 bases from J, the junction kept 6 bases outside the gene matches. The CDR3 runs to 15 residues. From germline, CDR1 is LGHNA and CDR2 YNFKEQ. The CDR3 region is CASSRSGGGYNEQFF. CDR3 DNA: TGTGCCAGCAGCCGAAGCGGGGGCGGTTACAATGAGCAGTTCTTC.

V and J are TRBV29-1 and TRBJ1-2, with 8 bases matching TRBD1. The V gene end was trimmed by 4 bases and the J gene end by 6 bases; junction bases not matched to a gene: 13. The V gene's germline CDR1 is SQVTM and CDR2 ANQGSEA. The CDR3 runs to 15 residues. CDR3 sequence: CSVVPARGLADGYTF. CDR3 in DNA: TGCAGCGTTGTCCCCGCCAGGGGGCTTGCGGATGGCTACACCTTC.

The rearrangement uses TRBV29-1 and TRBJ2-3; D uncertain. The CDR3 runs to 11 residues. Germline V CDR1 and CDR2: SQVTM, ANQGSEA. The germline V and J ends were trimmed by 6 bases and 6 bases, with 10 bases remaining between them. The CDR3, as DNA: TGCAGCGTAGCACAACAGGATACGCAGTATTTT. The encoded protein is CSVAQQDTQYF.

The CDR3: CASSPGSWNTEAFF. Here the CDR3 DNA reads TGTGCCAGTAGTCCAGGGTCGTGGAACACTGAAGCTTTCTTT. The rearrangement uses TRBV19 and TRBJ1-1; TRBD1 is a possible D gene (5 bases). Germline CDR1 is LNHDA and CDR2 is SQIVND (reference sequence). This CDR3 is built from 14 residues. Trimming took 5 bases from V and 1 from J, leaving 11 bases between them.

The chain combines TRBV2 with TRBJ1-1, with a weak D call TRBD1 (5 bases). Looked up from germline, CDR1 is SNHLY and CDR2 is FYNNEI. Trimming removed 4 bases from V and 4 bases from J, with 10 bases in between. This CDR3 is built from 13 residues. CDR3 sequence: CASSVVGGTEAFF. In nucleotides, the CDR3 is TGTGCCAGCAGTGTAGTGGGGGGCACTGAAGCTTTCTTT.

CDR3 coding DNA: TGCGCCAGCAGCGAACAGGGGGTGAACACTGAAGCTTTCTTT. It specifies CASSEQGVNTEAFF. This chain joins TRBV5-1 and TRBJ1-1, with 8 bases fitting TRBD1. The CDR3 has 14 amino acids. Germline-derived CDR1 and CDR2 are SGHRS and YFSETQ. V lost 4 bases to trimming and J lost 0 bases; unmatched junction nucleotides: 2.

This chain joins TRBV10-3 and TRBJ1-4; tentative D call: TRBD1 (6 bases). CDR1 is ENHRY and CDR2 is SYGVKD in the germline V gene. This CDR3 is built from 16 residues. The ends were cut back, 3 bases at V and 7 bases at J, with 18 bases in the middle. The CDR3 here is CAISDRAGAGGEKLFF. The CDR3 DNA sequence: TGTGCCATCAGTGATCGGGCAGGGGCAGGAGGTGAAAAACTGTTTTTT.

This chain uses TRBV5-1 with TRBJ1-1; TRBD1 agrees at 7 bases. After removal of 4 bases from V and 1 base from J, the junction contained 1 base not matched to a gene. Germline V lookup: CDR1 SGHRS, CDR2 YFSETQ. The CDR3 extends over 13 amino acids. The CDR3 reads CASSGQENTEAFF. The CDR3 coding sequence is TGCGCCAGCAGCGGACAGGAGAACACTGAAGCTTTCTTT.

Only a few counts were recorded for this clone. V is TRBV6-6 and J is TRBJ1-6; D is possibly TRBD1 (5 bases). CDR3 length: 15 amino acids. The germline gives CDR1 MNHNY, CDR2 SVGAGI (reference sequence). V was shortened by 6 bases and J by 6 bases, with 15 bases between the two germline ends. CDR3 region: CASRPGTAVNSPLHF. CDR3 nucleotide sequence: TGTGCCAGCAGGCCCGGGACTGCAGTTAATTCACCCCTCCACTTT.

The rearrangement links TRBV5-4 to TRBJ2-2; TRBD1 aligns across 9 bases. The CDR3 totals 16 residues. V lost 4 bases to trimming and J lost 1 base; unmatched junction nucleotides: 5. Germline CDR1 reads SGHNT; CDR2 reads YYREEE (reference sequence). CDR3 nucleotides: TGTGCCAGCAGCCAACAGGGGGCGGTGAACACCGGGGAGCTGTTTTTT. This translates into CASSQQGAVNTGELFF.

The chain links TRBV14 to TRBJ2-1; 11 bases match TRBD2. There are 12 residues in the CDR3. V was pared by 10 bases and J by 9 bases, with 5 bases of the junction left unmatched. CDR1 SGHDN and CDR2 FVKESK come from the germline V gene. The CDR3 sequence: CATKGLAGEQFF. The CDR3 DNA sequence: TGTGCCACTAAAGGACTAGCGGGTGAGCAGTTCTTC. The variable domain in full, completed from reference TRBV14 and TRBJ2-1, reads EAGVTQFPSHSVIEKGQTVTLRCDPISGHDNLYWYRRVMGKEIKFLLHFVKESKQDESGMPNNRFLAERTGGTYSTLKVQPAELEDSGVYFCATKGLAGEQFFGPGTRLTVL.

V gene TRBV27 combines with J gene TRBJ1-5; 9 nucleotides match TRBD1. CDR3 length equals 15 residues. Germline CDR1 is MNHEY and CDR2 is SMNVEV (reference sequence). V trimming: 4 bases; J trimming: 5 bases; junction bases outside the gene matches: 6. The CDR3 DNA reads as TGTGCCAGCAGTTCAGGACAGGGGAGGGATCAGCCCCAGCATTTT. Its translation: CASSSGQGRDQPQHF.